This T cell receptor (beta chain) is drawn from a study of human T cells and chemical hapten exposure. Points from the study as a whole: Among TCRs, those above 1 in 1000 frequency were unaffected by DPC sensitization.

The study's library attached unique molecular identifiers to single cDNA molecules. Methods used by the authors: Sample TCR totals centred on a median of approximately 96,000, ranging about 20,000 to 700,000. TCRdb called the 5' RACE reads again in MiXCR, with one record for every CDR3 protein. TCRdb, not the original authors, processed these V and J calls. This table has 110,000 or so distinct CDR3 sequences, approximately 20% appearing once. Extraction yielded total RNA from whole blood (unfractionated). This CDR3 spans 15 amino acids. V lost 0 bases and J 0 bases, leaving 7 bases between the germline ends. Germline V gene sequence: CDR1 SGDLS, CDR2 YYNGEE. This clonotype has a handful of counts. Its antigen is still unknown.

The chain has TRBV9 and TRBJ2-4; D is ambiguous. The receptor was isolated from a human donor in good health. Here the CDR3 DNA reads TGTGCCAGCAGCGTAGGGGCCTTAGCCAAAAACATTCAGTACTTC. This sequence encodes CASSVGALAKNIQYF.